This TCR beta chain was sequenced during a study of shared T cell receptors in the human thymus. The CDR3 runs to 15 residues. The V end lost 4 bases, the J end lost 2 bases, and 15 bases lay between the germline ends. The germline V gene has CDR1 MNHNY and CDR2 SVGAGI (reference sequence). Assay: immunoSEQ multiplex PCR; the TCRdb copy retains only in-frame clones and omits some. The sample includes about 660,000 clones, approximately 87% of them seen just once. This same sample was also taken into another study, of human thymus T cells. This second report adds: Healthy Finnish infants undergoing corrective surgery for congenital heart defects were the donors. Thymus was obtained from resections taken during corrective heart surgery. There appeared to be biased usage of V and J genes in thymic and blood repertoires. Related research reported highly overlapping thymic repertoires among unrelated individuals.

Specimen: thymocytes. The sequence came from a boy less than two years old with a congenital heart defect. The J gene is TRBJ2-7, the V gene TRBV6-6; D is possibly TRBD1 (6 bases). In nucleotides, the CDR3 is TGTGCCAGCAGTTCCACCGGGACATCGACCTACGAGCAGTACTTC. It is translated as CASSSTGTSTYEQYF.